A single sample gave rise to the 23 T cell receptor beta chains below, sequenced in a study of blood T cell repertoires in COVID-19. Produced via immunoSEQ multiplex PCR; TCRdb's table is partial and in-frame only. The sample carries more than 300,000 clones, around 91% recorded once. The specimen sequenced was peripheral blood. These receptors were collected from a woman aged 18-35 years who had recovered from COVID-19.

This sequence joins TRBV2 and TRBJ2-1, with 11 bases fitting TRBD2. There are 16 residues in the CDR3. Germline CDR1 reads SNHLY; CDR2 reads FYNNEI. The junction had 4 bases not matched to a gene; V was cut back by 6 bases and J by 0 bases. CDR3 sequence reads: CASRALAGDSYNEQFF. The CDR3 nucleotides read TGTGCCAGCAGAGCACTAGCGGGAGACTCCTACAATGAGCAGTTCTTC.

CDR3 DNA sequence: TGTGCCAGCACCACTCTTCGGACAGGGGGCGAGACCCAGTACTTC. This encodes CASTTLRTGGETQYF. The rearrangement joins TRBV5-6 to TRBJ2-5, with 11 bases fitting TRBD1. The CDR3 totals 15 residues. CDR1 SGHDT and CDR2 YYEEEE come from the germline V gene. Trimming cost V 6 bases and J 5 bases; bases outside gene matches: 9.

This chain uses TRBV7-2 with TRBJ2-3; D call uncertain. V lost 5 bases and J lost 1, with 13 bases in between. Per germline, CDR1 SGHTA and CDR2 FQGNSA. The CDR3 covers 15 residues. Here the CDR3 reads CASSPRSTGTDTQYF. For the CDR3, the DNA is TGTGCCAGCAGCCCGAGGTCAACCGGCACAGATACGCAGTATTTT.

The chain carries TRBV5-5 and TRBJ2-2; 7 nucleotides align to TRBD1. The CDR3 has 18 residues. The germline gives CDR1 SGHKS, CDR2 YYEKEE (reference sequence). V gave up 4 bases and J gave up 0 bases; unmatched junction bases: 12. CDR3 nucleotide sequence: TGTGCCAGCAGCGGCGGCGGTTCGGGACAGACGAACACCGGGGAGCTGTTTTTT. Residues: CASSGGGSGQTNTGELFF.

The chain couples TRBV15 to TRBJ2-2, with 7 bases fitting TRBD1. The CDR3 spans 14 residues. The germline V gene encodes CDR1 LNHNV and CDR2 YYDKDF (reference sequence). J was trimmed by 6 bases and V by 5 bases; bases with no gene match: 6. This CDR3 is CATSRGQVAGELFF. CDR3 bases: TGTGCCACCAGCCGCGGACAGGTAGCCGGGGAGCTGTTTTTT.

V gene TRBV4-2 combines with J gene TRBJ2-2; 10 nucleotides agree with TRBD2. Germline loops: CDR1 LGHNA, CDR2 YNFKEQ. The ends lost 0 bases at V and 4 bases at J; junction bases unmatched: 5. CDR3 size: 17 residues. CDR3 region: CASSQEAGTSVTGELFF. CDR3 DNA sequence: TGTGCCAGCAGCCAAGAGGCGGGGACTAGCGTCACCGGGGAGCTGTTTTTT.

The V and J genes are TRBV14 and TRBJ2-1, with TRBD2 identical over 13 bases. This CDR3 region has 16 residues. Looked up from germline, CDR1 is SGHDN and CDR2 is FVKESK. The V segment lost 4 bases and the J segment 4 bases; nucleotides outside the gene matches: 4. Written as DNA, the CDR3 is TGTGCCAGCAGCCTTCCGGGACTAGCGGGATACAATGAGCAGTTCTTC. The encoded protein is CASSLPGLAGYNEQFF.

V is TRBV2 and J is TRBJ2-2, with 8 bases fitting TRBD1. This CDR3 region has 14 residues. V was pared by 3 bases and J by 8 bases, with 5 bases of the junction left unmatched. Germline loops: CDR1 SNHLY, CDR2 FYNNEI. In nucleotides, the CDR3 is TGTGCCAGCAGTGACCGGACAGGGCTAGGGGAGCTGTTTTTT. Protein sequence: CASSDRTGLGELFF.

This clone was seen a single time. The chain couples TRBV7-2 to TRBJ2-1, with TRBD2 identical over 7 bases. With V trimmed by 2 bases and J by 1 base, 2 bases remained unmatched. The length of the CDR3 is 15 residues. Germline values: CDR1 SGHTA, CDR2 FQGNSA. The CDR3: CASSLSGGSYNEQFF. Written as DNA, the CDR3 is TGTGCCAGCAGCTTATCCGGGGGGTCCTACAATGAGCAGTTCTTC.

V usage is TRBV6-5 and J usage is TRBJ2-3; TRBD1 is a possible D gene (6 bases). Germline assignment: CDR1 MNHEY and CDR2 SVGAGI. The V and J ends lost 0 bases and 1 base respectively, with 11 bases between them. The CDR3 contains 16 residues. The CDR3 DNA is TGTGCCAGCAGTTACTCGGCCCCAGGGGGCACAGATACGCAGTATTTT. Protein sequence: CASSYSAPGGTDTQYF.

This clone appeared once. CDR3 sequence reads: CARSPLHQPQHF. The CDR3 region has the DNA TGTGCCAGAAGCCCCCTACATCAGCCCCAGCATTTT. This chain links TRBV5-3 with TRBJ1-5; unclear D gene. TRBV5-3 carries the ORF label, with uncertain function. The CDR3 extends over 12 amino acids. The ends were cut back, 4 bases at V and 5 bases at J, with 7 bases in the middle.

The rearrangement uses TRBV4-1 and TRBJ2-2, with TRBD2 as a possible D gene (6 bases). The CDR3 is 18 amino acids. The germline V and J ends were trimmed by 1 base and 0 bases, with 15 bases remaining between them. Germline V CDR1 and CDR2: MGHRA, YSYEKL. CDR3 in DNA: TGCGCCAGCAGCCAAGTTGTAGCGGAGGTCGCGAACACCGGGGAGCTGTTTTTT. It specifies CASSQVVAEVANTGELFF.

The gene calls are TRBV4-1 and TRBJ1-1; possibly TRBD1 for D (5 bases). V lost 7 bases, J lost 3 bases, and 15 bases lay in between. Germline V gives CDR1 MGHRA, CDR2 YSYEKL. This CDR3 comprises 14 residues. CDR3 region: CASTRQSRDTEAFF. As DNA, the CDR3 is TGCGCCAGCACCCGACAGTCTCGGGACACTGAAGCTTTCTTT.

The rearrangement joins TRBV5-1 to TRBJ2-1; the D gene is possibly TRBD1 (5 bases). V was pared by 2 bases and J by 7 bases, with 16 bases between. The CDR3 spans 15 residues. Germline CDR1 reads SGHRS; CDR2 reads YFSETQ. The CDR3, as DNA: TGCGCCAGCAGCTTAGTTTTAGGGGCCGTGAATGAGCAGTTCTTC. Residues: CASSLVLGAVNEQFF.

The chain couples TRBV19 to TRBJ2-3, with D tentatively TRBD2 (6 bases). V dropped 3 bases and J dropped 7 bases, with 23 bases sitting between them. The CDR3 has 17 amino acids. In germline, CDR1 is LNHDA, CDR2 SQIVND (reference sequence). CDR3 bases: TGTGCCAGTAGTATGGCTCAGGACGGGAGAGCCGGGTATACGCAGTATTTT. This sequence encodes CASSMAQDGRAGYTQYF.

This CDR3 reads CASSLDSVSLQLDTKKLFF. DNA for the CDR3: TGTGCCAGCAGCTTAGATTCGGTCAGCCTCCAGTTGGATACTAAAAAACTGTTTTTT. The V call is TRBV7-6, the J call TRBJ1-4; D is undetermined. Germline V gives CDR1 SGHVS, CDR2 FNYEAQ. The CDR3 totals 19 residues. V lost 1 base and J lost 9, with 27 bases in between.

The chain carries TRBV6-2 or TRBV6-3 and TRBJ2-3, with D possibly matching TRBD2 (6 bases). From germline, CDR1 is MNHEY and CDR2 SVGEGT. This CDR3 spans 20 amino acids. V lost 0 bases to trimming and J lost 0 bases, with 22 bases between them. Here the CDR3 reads CASSYSEPILAETSTDTQYF. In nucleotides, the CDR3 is TGTGCCAGCAGTTACTCCGAACCCATCTTAGCGGAAACTAGCACAGATACGCAGTATTTT.

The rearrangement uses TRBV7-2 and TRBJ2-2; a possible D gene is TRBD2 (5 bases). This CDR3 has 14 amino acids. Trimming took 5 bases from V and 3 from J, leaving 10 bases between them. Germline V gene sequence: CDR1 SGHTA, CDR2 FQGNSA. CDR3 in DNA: TGTGCCAGCAGCCGGCGGCGGGACACCGGGGAGCTGTTTTTT. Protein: CASSRRRDTGELFF. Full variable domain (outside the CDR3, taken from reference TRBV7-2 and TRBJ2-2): GAGVSQSPSNKVTEKGKDVELRCDPISGHTALYWYRQSLGQGLEFLIYFQGNSAPDKSGLPSDRFSAERTGGSVSTLTIQRTQQEDSAVYLCASSRRRDTGELFFGEGSRLTVL.

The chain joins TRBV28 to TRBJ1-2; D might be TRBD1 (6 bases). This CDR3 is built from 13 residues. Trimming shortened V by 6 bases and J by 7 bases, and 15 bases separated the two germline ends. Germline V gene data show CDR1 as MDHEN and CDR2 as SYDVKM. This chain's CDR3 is CASSLLGTSGYTF. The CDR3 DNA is TGTGCCAGCAGCCTTCTCGGGACAAGTGGCTACACCTTC.

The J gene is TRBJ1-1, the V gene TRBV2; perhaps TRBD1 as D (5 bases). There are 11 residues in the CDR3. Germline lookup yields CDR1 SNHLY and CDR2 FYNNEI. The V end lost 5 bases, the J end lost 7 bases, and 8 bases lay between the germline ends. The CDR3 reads CASSSGGEAFF. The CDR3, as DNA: TGTGCCAGCAGTTCGGGGGGTGAAGCTTTCTTT.

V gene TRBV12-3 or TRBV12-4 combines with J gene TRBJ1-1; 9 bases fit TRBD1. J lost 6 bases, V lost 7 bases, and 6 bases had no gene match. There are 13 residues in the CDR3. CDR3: CASKQGADPEAFF. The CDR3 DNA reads TGTGCCAGCAAACAGGGGGCGGACCCTGAAGCTTTCTTT.

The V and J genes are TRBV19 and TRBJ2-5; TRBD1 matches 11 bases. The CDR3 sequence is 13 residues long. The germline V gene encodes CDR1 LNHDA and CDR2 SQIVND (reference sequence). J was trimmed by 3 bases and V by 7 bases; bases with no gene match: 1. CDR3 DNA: TGTGCCAGTAAGGGACAGGGGGAAGAGACCCAGTACTTC. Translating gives CASKGQGEETQYF. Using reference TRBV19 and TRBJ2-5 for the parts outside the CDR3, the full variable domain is DGGITQSPKYLFRKEGQNVTLSCEQNLNHDAMYWYRQDPGQGLRLIYYSQIVNDFQKGDIAEGYSVSREKKESFPLTVTSAQKNPTAFYLCASKGQGEETQYFGPGTRLLVL.

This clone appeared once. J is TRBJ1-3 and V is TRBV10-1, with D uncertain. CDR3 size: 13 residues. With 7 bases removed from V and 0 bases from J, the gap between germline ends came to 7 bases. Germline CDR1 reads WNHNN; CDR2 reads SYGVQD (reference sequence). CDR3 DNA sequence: TGCGCCAGCAAGGAGACCTCTGGAAACACCATATATTTT. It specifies CASKETSGNTIYF.